This T cell receptor beta chain was recovered during a study of T cells in Graves' hyperthyroidism and ophthalmopathy. TCR beta CDR3 regions were amplified from RNA transcripts. First-round RT-PCR targeting the TCR CDR3 was performed with the HTBI primer set. Each CDR3 protein gets one entry after TCRdb re-called the multiplex PCR reads with MiXCR. There are about 280,000 distinct CDR3 sequences in the sample; about 25% occur only once, and roughly a quarter lies in the top ten. Trimming took 2 bases from V and 1 from J, leaving 14 bases between them. The CDR3 is 16 residues long. Looked up from germline, CDR1 is MNHNS and CDR2 is SASEGT.

The chain carries TRBV6-1 and TRBJ1-1, with D perhaps matching TRBD1 (6 bases). Sequenced: blood. This TCR derives from a man between 35 and 55 years old with Graves' hyperthyroidism that later progressed to Graves' ophthalmopathy. The CDR3 loop is CASSEPYRDGNTEAFF. CDR3 in DNA: TGTGCCAGCAGTGAACCATACAGGGATGGGAACACTGAAGCTTTCTTT.